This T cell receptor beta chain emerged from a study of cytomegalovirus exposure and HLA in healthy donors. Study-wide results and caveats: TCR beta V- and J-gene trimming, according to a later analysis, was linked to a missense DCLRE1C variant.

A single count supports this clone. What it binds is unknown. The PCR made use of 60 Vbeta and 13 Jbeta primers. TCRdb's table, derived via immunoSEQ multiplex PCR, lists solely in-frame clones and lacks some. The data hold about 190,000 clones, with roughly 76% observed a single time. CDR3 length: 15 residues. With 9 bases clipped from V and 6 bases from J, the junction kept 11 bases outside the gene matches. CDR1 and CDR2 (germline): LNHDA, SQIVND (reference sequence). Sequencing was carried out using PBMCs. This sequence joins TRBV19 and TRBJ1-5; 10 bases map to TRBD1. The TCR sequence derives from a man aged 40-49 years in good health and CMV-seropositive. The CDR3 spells CASQEGTGDFQPQHF. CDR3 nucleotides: TGTGCCAGCCAAGAAGGGACAGGGGATTTTCAGCCCCAGCATTTT.